The 21 T cell receptor beta chains below were found in one sample sequenced in a study of blood T cell repertoires in COVID-19. Sequenced by immunoSEQ multiplex PCR; TCRdb stores in-frame clones only, minus some. The table lists around 170,000 clones, more than 70% of them singletons. Sequences were obtained from peripheral blood. These receptors all come from a man aged 50 to 60 with active or convalescent COVID-19.

The CDR3 coding sequence is TGTGCCATCAGGCAGGGGAGGGACACAGATACGCAGTATTTT. Its protein is CAIRQGRDTDTQYF. The gene calls are TRBV10-3 and TRBJ2-3; perhaps TRBD2 as D (7 bases). The germline V gene encodes CDR1 ENHRY and CDR2 SYGVKD. V was trimmed by 6 bases and J by 2 bases, leaving 12 bases between them. This CDR3 is built from 14 residues.

This chain links TRBV6-2 or TRBV6-3 with TRBJ1-5; 8 positions match TRBD1. The CDR3 runs 13 residues. CDR1 and CDR2 from the germline V gene are MNHEY and SVGEGT. Trimming cost V 10 bases and J 7 bases; bases outside gene matches: 9. The CDR3: CATGPTGVQPQHF. CDR3 nucleotide sequence: TGTGCCACCGGCCCGACAGGGGTGCAGCCCCAGCATTTT.

The chain links TRBV27 to TRBJ2-3; tentative D call: TRBD2 (6 bases). CDR3 length: 14 residues. Germline V gives CDR1 MNHEY, CDR2 SMNVEV (reference sequence). Trimming stripped 3 bases from V and 4 bases from J, with 11 bases between. The CDR3 nucleotides are TGTGCCAGCAGTTTGGGGGGTGACGCAGATACGCAGTATTTT. This translates into CASSLGGDADTQYF.

In DNA, the CDR3 is TGTGCCAGCAGGGGGGCTGGAGACACTGAAGCTTTCTTT. As protein: CASRGAGDTEAFF. V is TRBV6-6 and J is TRBJ1-1; TRBD1 might be the D (6 bases). CDR1 and CDR2 (germline): MNHNY, SVGAGI (reference sequence). The CDR3 consists of 13 residues. Trimming left V 6 bases short and J 3 bases short, with 11 bases between.

The J gene is TRBJ1-2, the V gene TRBV12-3 or TRBV12-4; D may be TRBD1 (5 bases). V was shortened by 7 bases and J by 11 bases, with 14 bases between the two germline ends. CDR3 length equals 11 residues. CDR3 in amino acids: CASTRGEGYTF. The CDR3 coding sequence is TGTGCCAGCACCCGGGGGGAGGGTTACACCTTC.

The chain employs TRBV6-1 and TRBJ1-6, with 7 bases matching TRBD1. V lost 4 bases and J lost 0; bases outside the gene matches: 9. The CDR3 extends over 18 amino acids. Per the germline V gene, CDR1 is MNHNS and CDR2 is SASEGT. The CDR3 spells CASSVFSGQNSYNSPLHF. CDR3 DNA: TGTGCCAGCAGTGTATTCTCGGGACAGAACTCCTATAATTCACCCCTCCACTTT.

The chain couples TRBV7-9 to TRBJ1-1; TRBD1 might be the D (6 bases). V shed 5 bases and J shed 9 bases, with 19 bases lying between them. This CDR3 has 14 amino acids. Germline values: CDR1 SEHNR, CDR2 FQNEAQ (reference sequence). Written as DNA, the CDR3 is TGTGCCAGCAGCCTAGACGTTGGCAGGGGAAAAGCTTTCTTT. Its translation: CASSLDVGRGKAFF.

The table lists this clone with a count of one. This CDR3 is CASSLWSGGSQETQYF. CDR3 DNA sequence: TGTGCCAGCAGTTTATGGTCCGGGGGGTCCCAAGAGACCCAGTACTTC. The rearrangement joins TRBV27 to TRBJ2-5, with 7 bases fitting TRBD2. The CDR3 runs 16 residues. V dropped 1 base and J dropped 1; count of bases not matched to a gene: 6. In germline, CDR1 is MNHEY, CDR2 SMNVEV (reference sequence).

The gene calls are TRBV4-3 and TRBJ2-5; 7 bases fit TRBD1. CDR1 and CDR2 (germline): LGHNA, YSLEER. The CDR3 contains 16 residues. V shed 0 bases, J shed 4 bases, and the junction held 8 bases outside the gene matches. The CDR3 loop is CASSQDVTRGSETQYF. The CDR3 bases are TGCGCCAGCAGCCAAGATGTTACCAGGGGGTCAGAGACCCAGTACTTC.

This sequence joins TRBV5-1 and TRBJ1-2; TRBD1 aligns across 8 bases. CDR3 length: 15 amino acids. The V gene end was trimmed by 4 bases and the J gene end by 2 bases; junction bases not matched to a gene: 7. Germline loops: CDR1 SGHRS, CDR2 YFSETQ. The CDR3 protein is CASSTGTGENYGYTF. The CDR3 bases are TGCGCCAGCAGCACTGGGACAGGCGAGAACTATGGCTACACCTTC.

This clone was recorded a few times. The chain links TRBV10-3 to TRBJ1-1; D gene unclear. CDR3 length: 12 residues. The germline V gene encodes CDR1 ENHRY and CDR2 SYGVKD. V lost 6 bases and J lost 1, with 6 bases in between. CDR3 in amino acids: CAIRSGNTEAFF. CDR3 nucleotides: TGTGCCATCAGGTCAGGGAACACTGAAGCTTTCTTT.

V is TRBV27 and J is TRBJ1-4, with TRBD1 matching 8 bases. V lost 6 bases, J lost 7 bases, and 10 bases stayed unmatched. The CDR3 runs 15 residues. In germline, CDR1 is MNHEY, CDR2 SMNVEV (reference sequence). The CDR3 DNA reads TGTGCCAGCAGGAATGCAGGGGGCTCCAGTGAAAAACTGTTTTTT. Encoded protein: CASRNAGGSSEKLFF.

This clone has more than one count but fewer than ten. The chain uses TRBV6-2 or TRBV6-3 and TRBJ1-2; unclear D gene. Between the trimmed V and J ends, which lost 4 bases and 4 bases, there was a span of 13 bases. The CDR3 runs to 14 residues. CDR1 and CDR2 from the germline V gene are MNHEY and SVGEGT. CDR3 sequence: CASSSWAATYGYTF. The CDR3 DNA sequence: TGTGCCAGCAGTTCCTGGGCAGCAACCTATGGCTACACCTTC.

This clone has just a few counts. The genes are TRBV19 and TRBJ1-2; weak D call: TRBD1 (6 bases). V lost 3 bases to trimming and J lost 4 bases, with 12 bases between them. Per germline, CDR1 LNHDA and CDR2 SQIVND (reference sequence). The CDR3 consists of 14 residues. The CDR3 reads CASSISRGTYGYTF. In nucleotides, the CDR3 is TGTGCCAGTAGTATCTCCAGGGGTACCTATGGCTACACCTTC.

V usage is TRBV28 and J usage is TRBJ1-6; 7 nucleotides agree with TRBD1. The V segment lost 6 bases and the J segment 7 bases; nucleotides outside the gene matches: 6. This CDR3 comprises 14 residues. Germline lookup yields CDR1 MDHEN and CDR2 SYDVKM. The CDR3 region has the DNA TGTGCCAGCAGATCGGGACAGAAGAATTCACCCCTCCACTTT. Residues: CASRSGQKNSPLHF.

The chain has TRBV27 and TRBJ1-6; D is possibly TRBD1 (6 bases). Germline loops: CDR1 MNHEY, CDR2 SMNVEV (reference sequence). The CDR3 has 17 residues. The V and J ends lost 8 bases and 9 bases respectively, with 26 bases between them. The CDR3 nucleotides read TGTGCCAGCGGGGTGTGGAAAACAGGGAATAATATTTCACCCCTCCACTTT. Protein sequence: CASGVWKTGNNISPLHF.

Turning to this clone: A read error may account for a junction end that differs from germline. This chain joins TRBV27 and TRBJ2-2, with 9 bases that match TRBD1. The CDR3 sequence is 15 residues long. Germline lookup yields CDR1 MNHEY and CDR2 SMNVEV (reference sequence). The CDR3 region is CASRAGQGNIGELFF. CDR3 DNA sequence: TGTGCCAGCAGAGCGGGACAGGGAAACATCGGGGAGCTGTTTTTT.

The chain is built from TRBV25-1 and TRBJ1-6; weak D call: TRBD1 (5 bases). Germline lookup yields CDR1 MGHDK and CDR2 SYGVNS. Trimming stripped 1 base from V and 8 bases from J, with 15 bases between. The CDR3 consists of 16 residues. The CDR3 DNA reads TGTGCCAGCAGTGAATTTTCTGGGGGGGGACATTCACCCCTCCACTTT. Translated: CASSEFSGGGHSPLHF. Full variable domain (outside the CDR3, taken from reference TRBV25-1 and TRBJ1-6): EADIYQTPRYLVIGTGKKITLECSQTMGHDKMYWYQQDPGMELHLIHYSYGVNSTEKGDLSSESTVSRIRTEHFPLTLESARPSHTSQYLCASSEFSGGGHSPLHFGNGTRLTVT.

This clone occurred a few times. The J gene is TRBJ2-7, the V gene TRBV2, with 7 bases that match TRBD1. Germline CDR1 SNHLY, CDR2 FYNNEI. This CDR3 is 14 amino acids long. V was clipped by 4 bases and J by 3 bases; unmatched bases: 6. CDR3 sequence reads: CASSADRSYYEQYF. Written as DNA, the CDR3 is TGTGCCAGCAGTGCGGACAGGAGCTACTACGAGCAGTACTTC. The variable domain in full, with the rest retrieved from reference TRBV2 and TRBJ2-7, is EPEVTQTPSHQVTQMGQEVILRCVPISNHLYFYWYRQILGQKVEFLVSFYNNEISEKSEIFDDQFSVERPDGSNFTLKIRSTKLEDSAMYFCASSADRSYYEQYFGPGTRLTVT.

The chain couples TRBV5-1 to TRBJ2-1; 14 bases fit TRBD2. Per the germline V gene, CDR1 is SGHRS and CDR2 is YFSETQ. This CDR3 comprises 18 residues. V gave up 0 bases and J gave up 1 base; unmatched junction bases: 3. The CDR3 nucleotides are TGCGCCAGCAGCTTGGTGACTAGCGGGGGGGCGTCCTACAATGAGCAGTTCTTC. This codes for CASSLVTSGGASYNEQFF.

This sequence joins TRBV5-4 and TRBJ2-3, with TRBD2 matching 14 bases. The germline V gene has CDR1 SGHNT and CDR2 YYREEE (reference sequence). Trimming took 3 bases from V and 3 from J; bases not matched to a gene: 9. CDR3 size: 18 residues. CDR3 in DNA: TGTGCCAGCAGCTCCGGACTAGCGGGGGGTTTGAGAACAGATACGCAGTATTTT. Amino acid sequence: CASSSGLAGGLRTDTQYF.